The TCR beta chain under discussion was sequenced for a study of T cell responses to AZD1222 COVID-19 vaccine. Study context: Some second doses came at about 4 weeks and others at about 12 weeks; these were pooled.

The CDR3 loop spans 16 amino acids. V lost 4 bases to trimming and J lost 0 bases, with 15 bases between them. In germline, CDR1 is SEHNR, CDR2 FQNEAQ (reference sequence). Assay used: immunoSEQ multiplex PCR; TCRdb lists only in-frame clones, some missing. Of approximately 180,000 clones in the sample, around nine tenths were seen once. The V and J genes are TRBV7-9 and TRBJ1-2; maybe TRBD1 (5 bases). Sequencing used peripheral blood, obtained on day 0 of AZD1222 vaccination. This receptor was obtained from an adult in good health. CDR3 protein: CASSSLRGIANYGYTF. The CDR3 DNA follows: TGTGCCAGCAGCTCCCTGCGGGGCATAGCTAACTATGGCTACACCTTC.